This T cell receptor (beta chain) was found in a study of blood T cell repertoires in COVID-19. Study information: There were acute and convalescent COVID-19 samples, and they came from the United States, Italy and Spain.

The CDR3 extends over 14 amino acids. V was shortened by 2 bases and J by 2 bases, with 10 bases between the two germline ends. Germline V gene sequence: CDR1 MNHEY, CDR2 SVGAGI. Per the original data handling: Estimated nucleated cell counts came from reference gene primer amplification. The assay was immunoSEQ multiplex PCR, and TCRdb's table has in-frame clones only and misses some. That table furnishes V, J and clone size, whereas the DNA furnished D and trimming. The table shows roughly 500,000 clones, with around 89% occurring only once. Comment on this clone: In the same sample, other DNA sequences code for this CDR3.

This clonotype originated in a middle-aged woman who had recovered from COVID-19. V and J are TRBV6-5 and TRBJ2-7; possibly TRBD1 for D (6 bases). Sequencing input: PBMCs or T cells enriched from blood (not recorded which). CDR3 coding DNA: TGTGCCAGCAGTTACAAGGACAGTACCTACGAGCAGTACTTC. It specifies CASSYKDSTYEQYF.